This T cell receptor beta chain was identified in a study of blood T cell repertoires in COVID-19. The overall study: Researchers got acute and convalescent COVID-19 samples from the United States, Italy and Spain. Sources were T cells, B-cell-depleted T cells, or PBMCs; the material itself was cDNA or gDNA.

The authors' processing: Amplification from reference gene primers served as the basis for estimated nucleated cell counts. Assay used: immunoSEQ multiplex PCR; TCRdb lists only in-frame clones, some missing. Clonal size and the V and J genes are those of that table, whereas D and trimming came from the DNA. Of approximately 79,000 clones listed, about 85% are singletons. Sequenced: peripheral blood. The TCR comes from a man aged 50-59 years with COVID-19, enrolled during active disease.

As DNA, the CDR3 is TGTGCCAGCTCGCTTTCGAGACAACTGAACACTGAAGCTTTCTTT. Encoded protein: CASSLSRQLNTEAFF. This chain connects TRBV18 to TRBJ1-1; D remains unclear. Germline CDR1 is KGHSH and CDR2 is LQKENI. Trimming left V 6 bases short and J 0 bases short, with 14 bases between. The CDR3 length is 15 residues.